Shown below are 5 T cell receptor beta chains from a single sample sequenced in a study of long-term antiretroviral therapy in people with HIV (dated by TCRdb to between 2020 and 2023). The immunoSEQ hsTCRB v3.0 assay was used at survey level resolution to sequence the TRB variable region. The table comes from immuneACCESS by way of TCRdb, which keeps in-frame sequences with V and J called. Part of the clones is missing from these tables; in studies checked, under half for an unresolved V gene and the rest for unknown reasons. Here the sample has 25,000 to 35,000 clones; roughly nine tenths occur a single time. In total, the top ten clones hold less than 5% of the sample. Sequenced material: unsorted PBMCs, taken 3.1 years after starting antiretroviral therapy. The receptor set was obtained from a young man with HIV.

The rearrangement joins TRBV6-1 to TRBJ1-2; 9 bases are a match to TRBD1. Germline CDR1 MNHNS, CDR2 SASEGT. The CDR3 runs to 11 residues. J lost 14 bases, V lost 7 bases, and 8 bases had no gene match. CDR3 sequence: CASTPGGTGTF. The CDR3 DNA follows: TGTGCCAGCACTCCCGGTGGGACAGGGACCTTC.

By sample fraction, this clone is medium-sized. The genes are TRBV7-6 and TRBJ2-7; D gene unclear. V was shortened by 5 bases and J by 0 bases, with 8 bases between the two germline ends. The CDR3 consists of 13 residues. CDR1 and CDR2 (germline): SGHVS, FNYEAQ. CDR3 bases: TGTGCCAGCAGCCCTTACAGCTCCTACGAGCAGTACTTC. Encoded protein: CASSPYSSYEQYF.

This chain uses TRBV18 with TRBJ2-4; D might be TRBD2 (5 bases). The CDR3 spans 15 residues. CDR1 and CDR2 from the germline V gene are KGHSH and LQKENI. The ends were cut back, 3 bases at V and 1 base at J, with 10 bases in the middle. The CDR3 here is CASSPGVEAKNIQYF. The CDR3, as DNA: TGTGCCAGCTCACCCGGGGTTGAGGCCAAAAACATTCAGTACTTC.

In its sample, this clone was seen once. In DNA form, the CDR3 reads TGTGTCGTCGGCGAGCAGTACTTC. It is translated as CVVGEQYF. The gene calls are TRBV30 and TRBJ2-7; D gene ambiguous. The CDR3 is made up of 8 amino acids. From germline, CDR1 is GTSNPN and CDR2 SVGIG (reference sequence).

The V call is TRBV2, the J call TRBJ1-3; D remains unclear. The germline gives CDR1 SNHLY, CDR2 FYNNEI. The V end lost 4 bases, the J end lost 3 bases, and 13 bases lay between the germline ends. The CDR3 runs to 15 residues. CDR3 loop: CASSVGGPVGNTIYF. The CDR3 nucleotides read TGTGCCAGCAGTGTAGGAGGGCCCGTTGGAAACACCATATATTTT.